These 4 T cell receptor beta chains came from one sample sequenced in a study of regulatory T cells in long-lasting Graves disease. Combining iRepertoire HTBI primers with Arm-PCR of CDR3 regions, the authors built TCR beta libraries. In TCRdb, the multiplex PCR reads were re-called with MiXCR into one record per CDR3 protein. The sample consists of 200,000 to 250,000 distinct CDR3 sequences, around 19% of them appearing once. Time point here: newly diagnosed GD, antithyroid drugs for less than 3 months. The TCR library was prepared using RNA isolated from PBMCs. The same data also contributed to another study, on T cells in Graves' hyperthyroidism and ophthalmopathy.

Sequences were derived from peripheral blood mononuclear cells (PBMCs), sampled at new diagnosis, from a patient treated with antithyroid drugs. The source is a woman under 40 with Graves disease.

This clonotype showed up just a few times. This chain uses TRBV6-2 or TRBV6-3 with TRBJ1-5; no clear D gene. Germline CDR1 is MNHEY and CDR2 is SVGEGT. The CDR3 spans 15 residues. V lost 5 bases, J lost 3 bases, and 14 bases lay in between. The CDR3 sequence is CASSRAQGNNQPQHF. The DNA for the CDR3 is TGTGCCAGCAGTCGGGCGCAAGGGAACAATCAGCCCCAGCATTTT.

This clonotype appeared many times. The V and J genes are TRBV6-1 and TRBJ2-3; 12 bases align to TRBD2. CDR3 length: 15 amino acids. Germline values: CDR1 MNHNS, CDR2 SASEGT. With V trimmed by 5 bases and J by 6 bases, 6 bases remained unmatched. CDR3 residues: CASSPLAGGPDTQYF. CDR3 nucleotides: TGTGCCAGCAGTCCACTAGCGGGGGGCCCCGATACGCAGTATTTT.

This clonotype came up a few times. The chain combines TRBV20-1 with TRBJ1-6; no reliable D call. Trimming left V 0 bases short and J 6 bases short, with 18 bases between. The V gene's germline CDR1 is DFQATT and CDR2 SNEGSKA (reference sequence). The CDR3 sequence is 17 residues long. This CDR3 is CSARESRGSPTNSPLHF. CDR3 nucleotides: TGCAGTGCTAGAGAATCCCGGGGATCCCCGACTAATTCACCCCTCCACTTT.

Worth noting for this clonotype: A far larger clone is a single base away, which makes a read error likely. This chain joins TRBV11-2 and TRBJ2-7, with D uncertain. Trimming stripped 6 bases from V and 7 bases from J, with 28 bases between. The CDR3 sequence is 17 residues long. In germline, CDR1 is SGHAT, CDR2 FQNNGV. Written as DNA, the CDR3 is TGTGCCAGCAGTGAATTTGACCTAACTGTGGCCGACACGGAGCAGTACTTC. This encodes CASSEFDLTVADTEQYF.